This is a list of T cell receptor beta chains from one sample in a study of human T cells and chemical hapten exposure. TCRdb independently ran MiXCR on the RACE reads; one entry per CDR3 protein. This table has about 350,000 distinct CDR3 sequences, roughly 6.3% appearing once. The sequences come from whole blood, collected in connection with sensitization to the hapten diphenylcyclopropenone (DPC). All receptors derive from a woman under 30 with alopecia areata. Some clones in this sample may be carry-over from other donors' samples. Each CDR3 is given with its conserved first and last residue. The D gene is left open where the match is weak. Clone size is not always given. Where it is, it says once, few, many or a class for expanded clones.

j_gene,v_gene,d_gene,abundance,CDR3nt,CDR3aa
TRBJ1-4,TRBV9,TRBD1,many,TGTGCCAGCAGCGTAGACAGGGGGCGCGAAAAACTGTTTTTT,CASSVDRGREKLFF
TRBJ2-1,TRBV6-2/TRBV6-3,TRBD2,-,TGTGCCAGCAGACGGACTAGCGGGGTCTACAATGAGCAGTTCTTC,CASRRTSGVYNEQFF
TRBJ2-3,TRBV11-2,-,few,TGTGCCAGCAGTACTACCGGGGATACGCAGTATTTT,CASSTTGDTQYF
TRBJ2-3,TRBV24-1,TRBD2,few,TGTGCCACCAGTGATCCGCGTAGCGGGGGGGGCACAGATACGCAGTATTTT,CATSDPRSGGGTDTQYF
TRBJ1-1,TRBV7-9,-,many,TGTGCCAGCAGCCGACTAGCGCCAGCTACCCCCACCGAAGCTTTCTTT,CASSRLAPATPTEAFF
TRBJ1-5,TRBV19,TRBD1,many,TGTGCCAGTAAAACCGGGACAGGGGGCAATCAGCCCCAGCATTTT,CASKTGTGGNQPQHF
TRBJ1-2,TRBV25-1,-,few,TGTGCCAGCCAAAGGGGTTTAAACTATGGCTACACCTTC,CASQRGLNYGYTF
TRBJ2-3,TRBV29-1,-,many,TGCAGCGTGGATGGGGGGTCAAGCACAGATACGCAGTATTTT,CSVDGGSSTDTQYF
TRBJ2-3,TRBV6-2/TRBV6-3,-,few,TGTGCCAGCAGTCGAGGGGGGTATGGCACAGATACGCAGTATTTT,CASSRGGYGTDTQYF
TRBJ2-6,TRBV5-1,-,few,TGCGCCAGCAGCTTGTGGGCGGCTGGGGCCAACGTCCTGACTTTC,CASSLWAAGANVLTF
TRBJ2-7,TRBV6-5,-,few,TGTGCCAGCAGTTACTCGATAAGCAGGGGCTCCTACGAGCAGTACTTC,CASSYSISRGSYEQYF
TRBJ1-1,TRBV6-2/TRBV6-3,TRBD1,many,TGTGCCAGCAGCCAGTCGGGACAGGGGGTGACTTTCTTT,CASSQSGQGVTFF
TRBJ2-5,TRBV27,-,-,TGTGCCAGCAGTCTAATGGGAATACAGGAGACCCAGTACTTC,CASSLMGIQETQYF
TRBJ1-6,TRBV20-1,-,-,TGCAGTGCTGGGGTCGGGACGGTGAATTCACCCCTCCACTTT,CSAGVGTVNSPLHF
TRBJ2-3,TRBV11-2,-,few,TGTGCCAGCAGCTTAGAGGGCCTTGAGGCGTATTTT,CASSLEGLEAYF
TRBJ2-3,TRBV9,-,many,TGTGCCAGCAGCGTAGCAGATACGCAGTATTTT,CASSVADTQYF
TRBJ2-1,TRBV13,TRBD1,many,TGTGCCAGCAGCTTAGACAGGGGAGCCTACAATGAGCAGTTCTTC,CASSLDRGAYNEQFF
TRBJ1-6,TRBV20-1,-,many,TGCAGTGCTAGGGTCCTTCCAGGGGATTCACCCCTCCACTTT,CSARVLPGDSPLHF
TRBJ2-3,TRBV20-1,TRBD2,few,TGCAGTGCCAAACTAGCGGGGGGTCGTACAGATACGCAGTATTTT,CSAKLAGGRTDTQYF
TRBJ1-6,TRBV27,TRBD1,many,TGTGCCAGCAGTTTAGAGGGGGCGCGACCGGCACCCCTCCACTTT,CASSLEGARPAPLHF